Listed below are T cell receptor beta chains from one sample, sequenced in a study of T cell repertoires in cytomegalovirus infection. TCRdb reanalysed the reads using MiXCR and keeps one entry per CDR3 protein. The table has approximately 200,000 distinct CDR3 sequences, 20% to 25% seen once. The sequencing input was CD8+ T cells from PBMCs. Every receptor here comes from a human donor in good health (CMV status not recorded). Some clones in this sample may be carry-over from other donors' samples. Both conserved end residues are part of each CDR3. A D gene is named only where the DNA matches it firmly. Clone size appears in some rows only: once, few, many, or a class for an expanded clone.

>NA|TRBV7-3|TRBD1|TRBJ2-7
TGTGCCAGCAGCCATACCGGACAGGGAGCTTACGAGCAGTACTTC
CASSHTGQGAYEQYF
>NA|TRBV19|NA|TRBJ2-7
TGTGCCAGTAGTATAGATGCGGGACCTCAGGGCGAGCAGTACTTC
CASSIDAGPQGEQYF
>NA|TRBV23-1|NA|TRBJ2-1
TGCGCCAGCAGTCCCCAGAGGACGGGGAATGAGCAGTTCTTC
CASSPQRTGNEQFF
>many|TRBV28|NA|TRBJ2-5
TGTGCCAGCAGTTTAGTCGGCCCAAGGGAGACCCAGTACTTC
CASSLVGPRETQYF
>NA|TRBV6-6|NA|TRBJ2-4
TGTGCCAGCAGTTACCCAGGACACTCTGCCAAAAACATTCAGTACTTC
CASSYPGHSAKNIQYF
>few|TRBV19|NA|TRBJ1-2
TGTGCCAGTAGTATGTCGGGGGGTGGCTACACCTTC
CASSMSGGGYTF
>many|TRBV9|TRBD2|TRBJ2-1
TGTGCCAGCAGCCTAGGGACTAGCGGGGGGGCCGTTGAGCAGTTCTTC
CASSLGTSGGAVEQFF
>many|TRBV7-6|NA|TRBJ1-4
TGTGCCAGCACCTCTTCCCCGGCGGCAGGGGCTGAAAAACTGTTTTTT
CASTSSPAAGAEKLFF
>NA|TRBV18|NA|TRBJ1-3
TGTGCCAGCTCACCACCGGGCTATCATCATGGAAACACCATATATTTT
CASSPPGYHHGNTIYF
>many|TRBV7-3|TRBD2|TRBJ2-1
TGTGCCAGCAGTATAGCGGGGGGGCTCGATGAGCAGTTCTTC
CASSIAGGLDEQFF
>NA|TRBV7-4|NA|TRBJ1-2
TGTGCCAGCAGCGCCATGACAGGAGTCCTAGTCTATGGCTACACCTTC
CASSAMTGVLVYGYTF
>few|TRBV20-1|NA|TRBJ1-4
TGCAGTGCTGGGGACTCAACTAATGAAAAACTGTTTTTT
CSAGDSTNEKLFF
>NA|TRBV27|NA|TRBJ1-5
TGTGCCAGCAGTAGTAATTTTAATCAGCCCCAGCATTTT
CASSSNFNQPQHF
>many|TRBV12-3/TRBV12-4|NA|TRBJ1-5
TGTGCCAGCAGTTTTACGGATAGCAATCAGCCCCAGCATTTT
CASSFTDSNQPQHF
>NA|TRBV7-9|TRBD2|TRBJ2-5
TGTGCCAGCAGCTTAGTGCTAGCGGGGGGCCATACTCAAGAGACCCAGTACTTC
CASSLVLAGGHTQETQYF
>few|TRBV2|TRBD2|TRBJ2-1
TGTGCCAGCATCCGAGCGGGGGGCGGGAATGAGCAGTTCTTC
CASIRAGGGNEQFF
>many|TRBV11-2|NA|TRBJ2-7
TGTGCCAGCAGCTTAGAGACGGCGAGCTCCTACGAGCAGTACTTC
CASSLETASSYEQYF
>NA|TRBV7-3|NA|TRBJ2-1
TGTGCCAGCAGCGTCGACCCAAGCTCCTACAATGAGCAGTTCTTC
CASSVDPSSYNEQFF
>NA|TRBV27|TRBD2|TRBJ2-1
TGTGCCAGCAGGGGCGGGGGGAGCTCCTACAATGAGCAGTTCTTC
CASRGGGSSYNEQFF
>many|TRBV15|NA|TRBJ1-3
TGTGCCACCAGCAGCCCTAGGGACGGCTCTGGAAACACCATATATTTT
CATSSPRDGSGNTIYF
>NA|TRBV5-4|NA|TRBJ2-7
TGTGCCAGCAGCTTGGACCAAATCGACACGCAGATACCCTACGAGCAGTACTTC
CASSLDQIDTQIPYEQYF
>many|TRBV28|NA|TRBJ1-5
TGTGCCAGCAGTTTAAATCAGCCCCAGCATTTT
CASSLNQPQHF
>few|TRBV28|NA|TRBJ1-3
TGTGCCAGCAGTTTTAGGATCTCTGGAAACACCATATATTTT
CASSFRISGNTIYF
>NA|TRBV28|TRBD1|TRBJ2-7
TGTGCCAGCAGACTTCTGGGACAGGGGGACTACGAGCAGTACTTC
CASRLLGQGDYEQYF
>few|TRBV5-6|NA|TRBJ2-1
TGTGCCAGCACCTGGAGGGGGGTCTACAATGAGCAGTTCTTC
CASTWRGVYNEQFF
>NA|TRBV3-1|NA|TRBJ2-3
TGTGCCAGCAGCCAAGATCGGCGGGCGAGGGGAACCACAGATACGCAGTATTTT
CASSQDRRARGTTDTQYF
>NA|TRBV28|NA|TRBJ2-5
TGTGCCAGCAGTTTGATTACAGGCCTACAAGAGACCCAGTACTTC
CASSLITGLQETQYF
>few|TRBV6-2/TRBV6-3|NA|TRBJ1-1
TGTGCCAGCAGCAATCAGGCGGCAGAAGCTTTCTTT
CASSNQAAEAFF
>many|TRBV28|NA|TRBJ2-3
TGTGCCAGCAGTTTACCCAGCACAGATACGCAGTATTTT
CASSLPSTDTQYF
>NA|TRBV7-9|NA|TRBJ1-1
TGTGCCAGCACGGGGACCACTGAAGCTTTCTTT
CASTGTTEAFF
>many|TRBV7-9|NA|TRBJ1-1
TGTGCCAGCAGCCTCGACAGGTCACCCGATTCTACTGAAGCTTTCTTT
CASSLDRSPDSTEAFF
>NA|TRBV20-1|NA|TRBJ1-2
TGCAGTGGCCGAGCGCAAACTAACTATGGCTACACCTTC
CSGRAQTNYGYTF
>few|TRBV29-1|NA|TRBJ1-1
TGCAGCGTCGAACCGCTGGGCACTGAAGCTTTCTTT
CSVEPLGTEAFF
>many|TRBV2|NA|TRBJ2-1
TGTGCCATTCAGGGCAATGAGCAGTTCTTC
CAIQGNEQFF
>many|TRBV6-5|TRBD1|TRBJ1-5
TGTGCCAGCAGTTCCCTACAGGGGACAGTAAACAATCAGCCCCAGCATTTT
CASSSLQGTVNNQPQHF
>many|TRBV20-1|NA|TRBJ2-1
TGCAGTGCCCGAGCAAGCAATGAGCAGTTCTTC
CSARASNEQFF
>NA|TRBV20-1|NA|TRBJ1-2
TGCAGTGCCCTCAAGAGGGGGGAGTCTCTAGTTGGCTACACCTTC
CSALKRGESLVGYTF
>many|TRBV7-2|NA|TRBJ2-1
TGTGCCAGCAGCTGGGCCCTAGGGGACAATGAGCAGTTCTTC
CASSWALGDNEQFF
>few|TRBV7-3|TRBD1|TRBJ2-4
TGTGCCAGCAGCTTATTCGGACAGGCAAACATTCAGTACTTC
CASSLFGQANIQYF
>NA|TRBV6-5|TRBD2|TRBJ2-7
TGTGCCAGCAGTTACTCCAACCCCCTAGCGGGGGTCTACGAGCAGTACTTC
CASSYSNPLAGVYEQYF
>many|TRBV7-2|NA|TRBJ2-1
TGTGCCAGCAGCTGGGGGCTAGGGGCCAATGAGCAGTTCTTC
CASSWGLGANEQFF
>few|TRBV7-3|NA|TRBJ1-2
TGTGCCAGCAGCATACCACTCAGGGTCGACTATGGCTACACCTTC
CASSIPLRVDYGYTF
>few|TRBV7-9|NA|TRBJ2-7
TGTGCCAGCAGCTCTATTGCCGGGACGAGCTCCTACGAGCAGTACTTC
CASSSIAGTSSYEQYF
>many|TRBV7-2|TRBD2|TRBJ2-7
TGTGCCAGCAGTTACACCGGGGGGAGACAGATTTCCTACGAGCAGTACTTC
CASSYTGGRQISYEQYF
>NA|TRBV10-3|TRBD1|TRBJ2-1
TGTGCCATCAGTGTGACAGGGGATGAGCAGTTCTTC
CAISVTGDEQFF
>NA|TRBV20-1|NA|TRBJ2-6
TGCAGTGCTAGTTCCGGAGGGGAATATGACTCTGGGGCCAACGTCCTGACTTTC
CSASSGGEYDSGANVLTF